This TCR beta chain was sequenced in a study of cytomegalovirus exposure and HLA in healthy donors. 13 Jbeta primers and 60 Vbeta primers were used for the PCR. Using immunoSEQ multiplex PCR, the repertoire was profiled, and TCRdb retains in-frame clones only, with some absent. Among under 200,000 clones, about 65% were seen once, and the ten largest hold 4.5%. Trimming took 6 bases from V and 3 from J; bases not matched to a gene: 5. The CDR3 length is 15 residues. From germline, CDR1 is MNHEY and CDR2 SVGAGI. This clone was seen a few times. Its specificity is not known. The study's findings and limits: Analysis performed later found approximately 17,000 TCR beta sequences associated with HLA alleles at 0.05 false discovery rate. Among TCR beta chains of equal frequency, HLA-associated ones were more clonally expanded in a later analysis. A later analysis reportedly identified an Asian-associated ancestry cluster as carrying fewer N-insertions than the approximately 670-donor mean.

This TCR derives from a woman aged 18-29 years in good health and CMV-seropositive. Sequencing was done on a sample of PBMCs. The chain uses TRBV6-5 and TRBJ2-3, with 11 nucleotides matching TRBD2. CDR3 region: CASSQLAGETDTQYF. DNA for the CDR3: TGTGCCAGCAGCCAACTAGCGGGAGAAACAGATACGCAGTATTTT.